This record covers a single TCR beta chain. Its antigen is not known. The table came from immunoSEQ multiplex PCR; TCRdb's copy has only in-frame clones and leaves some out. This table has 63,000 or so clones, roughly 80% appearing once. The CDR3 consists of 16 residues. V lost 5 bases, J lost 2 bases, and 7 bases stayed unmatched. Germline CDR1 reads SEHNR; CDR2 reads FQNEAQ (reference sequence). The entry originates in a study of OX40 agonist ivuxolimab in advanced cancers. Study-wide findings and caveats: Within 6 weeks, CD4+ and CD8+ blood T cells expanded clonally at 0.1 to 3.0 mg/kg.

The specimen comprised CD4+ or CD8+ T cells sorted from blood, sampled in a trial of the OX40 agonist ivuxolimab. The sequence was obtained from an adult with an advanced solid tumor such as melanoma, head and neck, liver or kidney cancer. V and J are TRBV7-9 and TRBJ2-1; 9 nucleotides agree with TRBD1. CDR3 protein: CASSTFRDRAYNEQFF. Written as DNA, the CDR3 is TGTGCCAGCAGCACCTTTCGGGACAGGGCCTACAATGAGCAGTTCTTC.